This TCR beta chain came from a study of OX40 agonist ivuxolimab in advanced cancers. This clone was detected a few times. Its matching antigen is unknown. Whole-study findings and limits: More expanded clones were found, on average, in CD8+ than in CD4+ T cells. Both CD4+ and CD8+ T cell populations in blood had undergone clonal expansion by week 6 at 0.1 to 3.0 mg/kg.

Libraries were prepared by immunoSEQ multiplex PCR; TCRdb keeps only in-frame clonotypes and omits some of them. Of 20,000 to 30,000 clones detected, roughly three quarters appear once; the ten largest clones hold about 1.5%. The CDR3 totals 15 residues. V trimming: 2 bases; J trimming: 0 bases; junction bases outside the gene matches: 3. Germline V gives CDR1 GTSNPN, CDR2 SVGIG (reference sequence). The TCR sequence derives from an adult with an advanced solid tumor such as melanoma, head and neck, liver or kidney cancer. The input for sequencing was CD4+ or CD8+ T cells sorted from blood, taken in a trial of the OX40 agonist ivuxolimab. V is TRBV30 and J is TRBJ2-3; 9 bases are a match to TRBD1. CDR3: CAWSHGQGSTDTQYF. CDR3 sequence (DNA): TGTGCCTGGAGTCATGGACAGGGGAGCACAGATACGCAGTATTTT. Based on the CDR3 plus reference TRBV30 and TRBJ2-3, the full variable domain is SQTIHQWPATLVQPVGSPLSLECTVEGTSNPNLYWYRQAAGRGLQLLFYSVGIGQISSEVPQNLSASRPQDRQFILSSKKLLLSDSGFYLCAWSHGQGSTDTQYFGPGTRLTVL.